One and the same sample provided the 9 T cell receptor beta chains below, sequenced in a study of response to subunit inactivated influenza vaccine. TCRdb ran MiXCR on the RT-PCR reads and lists one entry per CDR3 protein. The profile covers hundreds of thousands of distinct CDR3 sequences, with 15% to 19% appearing a single time and roughly 10% taken by the ten largest. Sequencing was performed on PBMCs from blood, taken 12 days after vaccination. The receptors shown here come from a man in his fifties or sixties who received an inactivated influenza vaccine.

The chain has TRBV10-3 and TRBJ2-4; TRBD1 agrees at 10 bases. Germline loops: CDR1 ENHRY, CDR2 SYGVKD. The CDR3 runs to 16 residues. V dropped 0 bases and J dropped 3; count of bases not matched to a gene: 2. The CDR3 loop reads CAISESWDRGKNIQYF. CDR3 sequence (DNA): TGTGCCATCAGTGAGTCTTGGGACAGGGGCAAAAACATTCAGTACTTC.

This rearrangement joins TRBV18 to TRBJ2-5; D is perhaps TRBD2 (6 bases). V lost 3 bases and J lost 5, with 16 bases in between. CDR1 KGHSH and CDR2 LQKENI come from the germline V gene. The CDR3 length is 15 residues. CDR3 protein: CASSPSGRDRETQYF. CDR3 sequence (DNA): TGTGCCAGCTCACCTTCCGGGCGGGACCGGGAGACCCAGTACTTC.

This clonotype occurred many times. The V call is TRBV6-5, the J call TRBJ1-3; the D is unclear. Trimming removed 3 bases at V and 0 bases at J, with 18 bases between. This CDR3 spans 18 amino acids. Germline CDR1 MNHEY, CDR2 SVGAGI. This CDR3 reads CASSYSTIAENSGNTIYF. The DNA of the CDR3 is TGTGCCAGCAGTTATTCCACTATAGCAGAGAACTCTGGAAACACCATATATTTT.

V is TRBV20-1 and J is TRBJ1-2, with D possibly matching TRBD1 (6 bases). The germline gives CDR1 DFQATT, CDR2 SNEGSKA (reference sequence). There are 15 residues in the CDR3. Trimming cost V 0 bases and J 5 bases, with 16 bases left between them. CDR3 sequence (DNA): TGCAGTGCTAGAGATGCAGGGGCGGGGATTTATGGCTACACCTTC. This encodes CSARDAGAGIYGYTF.

This clonotype was found many times. The V call is TRBV5-1, the J call TRBJ2-7; the D gene is possibly TRBD2 (6 bases). This CDR3 region has 15 residues. V shed 4 bases and J shed 7 bases, with 21 bases lying between them. The germline V gene has CDR1 SGHRS and CDR2 YFSETQ. The CDR3 DNA reads TGCGCCAGCAGCACCCTAATCTCCGGGGGATATGAGCAGTACTTC. Protein sequence: CASSTLISGGYEQYF.

CDR3 coding DNA: TGTGCCAGCAGCTTAGCGCGGGCGGGGGGGCTTTCCGGGGAGCTGTTTTTT. Protein sequence: CASSLARAGGLSGELFF. The V call is TRBV7-2, the J call TRBJ2-2; TRBD2 aligns across 9 bases. This CDR3 has 17 residues. V lost 0 bases to trimming and J lost 6 bases; unmatched junction nucleotides: 8. Germline CDR1 and CDR2: SGHTA and FQGNSA.

The chain combines TRBV4-2 with TRBJ2-1, with a tentative D call TRBD2 (6 bases). V was clipped by 4 bases and J by 0 bases, with 19 bases between them. Germline-derived CDR1 and CDR2 are LGHNA and YNFKEQ. This CDR3 region has 18 residues. The DNA of the CDR3 is TGTGCCAGCAGCCCGCCCTGGGTAGCGGCAAGCTCCTACAATGAGCAGTTCTTC. The encoded protein is CASSPPWVAASSYNEQFF.

The chain carries TRBV20-1 and TRBJ1-1; TRBD1 matches 7 bases. CDR3 length: 13 amino acids. The germline gives CDR1 DFQATT, CDR2 SNEGSKA (reference sequence). V gave up 1 base and J gave up 5 bases; unmatched junction bases: 4. The CDR3 spells CSARGAGGTEAFF. The DNA of the CDR3 is TGCAGTGCTAGAGGGGCAGGGGGGACTGAAGCTTTCTTT.

The chain joins TRBV9 to TRBJ2-7, with 8 bases identical to TRBD1. CDR1 and CDR2 from the germline V gene are SGDLS and YYNGEE. V trimming: 3 bases; J trimming: 2 bases; junction bases outside the gene matches: 7. CDR3 length: 15 residues. CDR3 amino acids: CASSAGDRFAYEQYF. CDR3 DNA sequence: TGTGCCAGCAGCGCCGGGGACAGGTTCGCCTACGAGCAGTACTTC.